The 22 T cell receptor beta chains in this list originate from one sample, sequenced in a study of early T cells in non-severe SARS-CoV-2 infection. Via MiXCR, TCRdb re-called the 5' RACE reads, giving one row per CDR3 protein. Of under 60,000 distinct CDR3 sequences in the sample, just over 8% are singletons; the top ten hold about 9.4%. Sequenced: whole blood. The receptors come from an adult who was a healthcare worker with PCR-confirmed SARS-CoV-2 infection or an uninfected control (not recorded which).

The DNA of the CDR3 is TGTGCCAGCAGCTTAACGTTTGGGGGCGCGGACACCATATATTTT. Translated, it gives CASSLTFGGADTIYF. V is TRBV7-3 and J is TRBJ1-3, with D possibly being TRBD1 (6 bases). Trimming cost V 0 bases and J 8 bases, with 14 bases left between them. Per germline, CDR1 SGHTA and CDR2 FQGTGA. This CDR3 spans 15 amino acids. The whole variable domain, remainder taken from reference TRBV7-3 and TRBJ1-3, is GAGVSQTPSNKVTEKGKYVELRCDPISGHTALYWYRQSLGQGPEFLIYFQGTGAADDSGLPNDRFFAVRPEGSVSTLKIQRTERGDSAVYLCASSLTFGGADTIYFGEGSWLTVV.

This clonotype was counted between two and nine times. The gene calls are TRBV7-3 and TRBJ1-1; D is ambiguous. Germline V lookup: CDR1 SGHTA, CDR2 FQGTGA. V lost 4 bases to trimming and J lost 1 base, with 7 bases between them. The CDR3 is 13 residues long. CDR3 protein: CASSSTPNTEAFF. Here the CDR3 DNA reads TGTGCCAGCAGCTCTACCCCGAACACTGAAGCTTTCTTT.

This clonotype was seen more than once but under ten times. J is TRBJ1-2 and V is TRBV29-1, with 9 positions matching TRBD1. The CDR3 runs to 14 residues. From germline, CDR1 is SQVTM and CDR2 ANQGSEA. Trimming took 0 bases from V and 8 from J; bases not matched to a gene: 7. The CDR3 region is CSVEDSGTGWGYTF. The CDR3 nucleotides are TGCAGCGTTGAAGATTCAGGGACAGGGTGGGGCTACACCTTC.

The sample holds many counts of this clonotype. The chain couples TRBV25-1 to TRBJ2-1, with D perhaps being TRBD1 or TRBD2 (5 bases each). Germline loops: CDR1 MGHDK, CDR2 SYGVNS. This CDR3 spans 19 amino acids. V lost 4 bases and J 5 bases, leaving 27 bases between the germline ends. The CDR3 sequence: CASSAPGAGRGRRHNEQFF. Here the CDR3 DNA reads TGTGCCAGCAGTGCCCCTGGGGCCGGTCGGGGTAGGAGACACAATGAGCAGTTCTTC.

This clonotype was picked up a small number of times. This sequence joins TRBV12-5 and TRBJ2-1; 11 positions match TRBD2. V lost 6 bases, J lost 3 bases, and 10 bases stayed unmatched. Germline CDR1 reads LGHNT; CDR2 reads FRNRAP. The CDR3 consists of 17 residues. The CDR3 loop reads CASGNTLAGVNYNEQFF. DNA of the CDR3: TGTGCTAGTGGCAATACACTAGCGGGAGTTAACTACAATGAGCAGTTCTTC.

This clonotype was recorded many times. The chain has TRBV4-3 and TRBJ2-7; D unresolved. The CDR3 contains 13 residues. The V end lost 8 bases, the J end lost 5 bases, and 16 bases lay between the germline ends. Germline V CDR1 and CDR2: LGHNA, YSLEER. DNA of the CDR3: TGCGCCAGCGGCCGCGCCATAAGGGACGAGCAGTACTTC. Its translation is CASGRAIRDEQYF.

The chain couples TRBV19 to TRBJ2-6; 9 nucleotides line up with TRBD1. CDR3 length: 17 residues. CDR1 LNHDA and CDR2 SQIVND come from the germline V gene (reference sequence). V lost 6 bases and J lost 4; bases outside the gene matches: 10. This chain's CDR3 is CASSLPGQGPGANVLTF. Here the CDR3 DNA reads TGTGCCAGTAGCTTACCGGGACAGGGACCCGGGGCCAACGTCCTGACTTTC.

In its sample, this clonotype was seen many times. The rearrangement joins TRBV27 to TRBJ2-3; possibly TRBD1 for D (6 bases). Germline-derived CDR1 and CDR2 are MNHEY and SMNVEV (reference sequence). CDR3 length: 16 amino acids. Trimming left V 1 base short and J 4 bases short, with 15 bases between. The CDR3 sequence: CASSLYRVSRPDTQYF. In DNA form, the CDR3 reads TGTGCCAGCAGTTTATACAGGGTCTCGCGGCCAGATACGCAGTATTTT.

In this sample, this clonotype turned up many times. This chain joins TRBV25-1 and TRBJ2-5, with 8 bases matching TRBD1. V gave up 4 bases and J gave up 3 bases; unmatched junction bases: 10. Germline CDR1 reads MGHDK; CDR2 reads SYGVNS. The CDR3 runs to 16 residues. CDR3 DNA sequence: TGTGCCAGCAGTGGGCGAGACAGGGGAATGAAAGAGACCCAGTACTTC. This translates into CASSGRDRGMKETQYF.

This clonotype was found a few times. The chain couples TRBV7-9 to TRBJ1-2; D is possibly TRBD1 (5 bases). The CDR3 length is 14 residues. The V gene's germline CDR1 is SEHNR and CDR2 FQNEAQ (reference sequence). Trimming left V 5 bases short and J 1 base short, with 11 bases between. The CDR3 loop reads CASSPVGVNYGYTF. The CDR3 DNA sequence: TGTGCCAGCAGCCCCGTAGGGGTTAACTATGGCTACACCTTC.

This clonotype was seen ten or more times. This rearrangement joins TRBV29-1 to TRBJ2-2, with TRBD1 matching 10 bases. CDR1 is SQVTM, CDR2 ANQGSEA, per germline. This CDR3 is 15 amino acids long. Trimming cost V 6 bases and J 5 bases; bases outside gene matches: 9. In nucleotides, the CDR3 is TGCAGCGTCAAAGCCCCGGGACAGGGGACCGGGGAGCTGTTTTTT. Translating it yields CSVKAPGQGTGELFF.

This clonotype was counted ten times or more. The genes are TRBV6-5 and TRBJ1-2, with D possibly TRBD1 on 5 matching bases. Trimming stripped 6 bases from V and 8 bases from J, with 13 bases between. The CDR3 has 12 residues. Germline V gene lookup returns CDR1 MNHEY and CDR2 SVGAGI. The CDR3 region has the DNA TGTGCCAGCAGGCGAACAGGTCGCGGCTACACCTTC. It is translated as CASRRTGRGYTF.

V is TRBV2 and J is TRBJ2-7; 11 bases agree with TRBD2. This CDR3 is built from 16 residues. Germline lookup yields CDR1 SNHLY and CDR2 FYNNEI. The J segment lost 1 base and the V segment lost 6 bases, leaving 8 bases of the junction unmatched. CDR3 residues: CASRHELAGESYEQYF. DNA of the CDR3: TGTGCCAGCAGGCATGAACTAGCGGGGGAGTCCTACGAGCAGTACTTC.

The V call is TRBV18, the J call TRBJ2-2, with 7 bases fitting TRBD2. The germline CDR1 and CDR2 sequences are KGHSH and LQKENI. V lost 0 bases, J lost 0 bases, and 1 base stayed unmatched. The CDR3 has 16 residues. The CDR3 region is CASSPPGLANTGELFF. In nucleotides, the CDR3 is TGTGCCAGCTCACCACCAGGACTAGCGAACACCGGGGAGCTGTTTTTT.

This clonotype occurred a few times. The gene calls are TRBV6-5 and TRBJ1-6, with a possible D match to TRBD1 (5 bases). CDR1 and CDR2 (germline): MNHEY, SVGAGI. This CDR3 is built from 16 residues. Trimming shortened V by 0 bases and J by 5 bases, and 11 bases separated the two germline ends. CDR3 in amino acids: CASSYSVGRDNSPLHF. CDR3 DNA: TGTGCCAGCAGTTACTCCGTGGGACGGGATAATTCACCCCTCCACTTT.

This clonotype has more than one count but fewer than ten. The J gene is TRBJ1-5, the V gene TRBV12-3 or TRBV12-4, with TRBD1 identical over 9 bases. Trimming removed 7 bases from V and 4 bases from J; junction bases left unmatched: 5. CDR3 length: 14 amino acids. In DNA form, the CDR3 reads TGTGCCAGCAACCCGACAGGGGGAAATCAGCCCCAGCATTTT. It encodes CASNPTGGNQPQHF.

This clonotype has just a few counts. V usage is TRBV29-1 and J usage is TRBJ1-1; D may be TRBD1 (5 bases). Germline V lookup: CDR1 SQVTM, CDR2 ANQGSEA. Trimming took 0 bases from V and 2 from J, leaving 13 bases between them. The CDR3 spans 15 residues. The CDR3 DNA sequence: TGCAGCGTTGAAGACGGGCAGGGACTTAACACTGAAGCTTTCTTT. It encodes CSVEDGQGLNTEAFF.

This chain uses TRBV5-6 with TRBJ2-5; 7 bases align to TRBD1. The CDR3 has 15 residues. The J segment lost 2 bases and the V segment lost 4 bases, leaving 8 bases of the junction unmatched. Germline assignment: CDR1 SGHDT and CDR2 YYEEEE. The CDR3 region is CASSGDRESQETQYF. The CDR3 nucleotides are TGTGCCAGCAGCGGGGACAGAGAAAGTCAAGAGACCCAGTACTTC.

The sample holds many counts of this clonotype. V is TRBV7-2 and J is TRBJ2-1; D possibly matches TRBD1 or TRBD2 (6 bases each). With 7 bases removed from V and 8 bases from J, the gap between germline ends came to 18 bases. Germline lookup yields CDR1 SGHTA and CDR2 FQGNSA. This CDR3 has 14 residues. Here the CDR3 DNA reads TGTGCCAGCACCCCGGGTCGTAGGGGGGATGAGCAGTTCTTC. Encoded protein: CASTPGRRGDEQFF. Using reference TRBV7-2 and TRBJ2-1 for the parts outside the CDR3, the full variable domain is GAGVSQSPSNKVTEKGKDVELRCDPISGHTALYWYRQSLGQGLEFLIYFQGNSAPDKSGLPSDRFSAERTGGSVSTLTIQRTQQEDSAVYLCASTPGRRGDEQFFGPGTRLTVL.

In nucleotides, the CDR3 is TGCAGTGCGGGACAGGGGGCCGGTGGGGGTACTCAAGCTTTCTTT. Amino acid sequence: CSAGQGAGGGTQAFF. The chain links TRBV20-1 to TRBJ1-1; 12 bases align to TRBD1. The CDR3 spans 15 residues. CDR1 is DFQATT and CDR2 is SNEGSKA in the germline V gene (reference sequence). The J segment lost 9 bases and the V segment lost 6 bases, leaving 14 bases of the junction unmatched.

This clonotype was counted ten times or more. The rearrangement links TRBV20-1 to TRBJ2-2; no firm D call. CDR1 is DFQATT and CDR2 is SNEGSKA in the germline V gene (reference sequence). The CDR3 is made up of 10 amino acids. The V gene lost 1 base and the J gene lost 7 bases, with 1 base spanning the gap. DNA of the CDR3: TGCAGTGCTAGAGGCGGGGAGCTGTTTTTT. The encoded protein is CSARGGELFF.

This clonotype has more than one count but fewer than ten. V is TRBV7-9 and J is TRBJ2-1; 13 bases are shared with TRBD2. The V gene end was trimmed by 1 base and the J gene end by 2 bases; junction bases not matched to a gene: 5. Per germline, CDR1 SEHNR and CDR2 FQNEAQ (reference sequence). This CDR3 comprises 18 residues. CDR3 sequence reads: CASSLVLAGGPPYNEQFF. The CDR3 DNA reads TGTGCCAGCAGCTTAGTACTAGCGGGAGGGCCCCCCTACAATGAGCAGTTCTTC.